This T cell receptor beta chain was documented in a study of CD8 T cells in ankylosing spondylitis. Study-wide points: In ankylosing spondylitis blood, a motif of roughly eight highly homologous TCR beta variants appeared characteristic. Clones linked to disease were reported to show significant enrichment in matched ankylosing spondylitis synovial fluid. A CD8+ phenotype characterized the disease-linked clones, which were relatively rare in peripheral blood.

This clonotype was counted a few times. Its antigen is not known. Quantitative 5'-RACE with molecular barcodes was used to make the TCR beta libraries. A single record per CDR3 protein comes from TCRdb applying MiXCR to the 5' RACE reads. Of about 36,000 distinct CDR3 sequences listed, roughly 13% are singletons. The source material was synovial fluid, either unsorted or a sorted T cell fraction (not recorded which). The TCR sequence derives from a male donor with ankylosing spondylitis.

CDR3: CASSWGGQRETQYF. CDR3 bases: TGTGCCAGCAGCTGGGGGGGACAGAGAGAGACCCAGTACTTC. The chain is built from TRBV7-9 and TRBJ2-5; D is possibly TRBD1 or TRBD2 (7 bases each). Germline V CDR1 and CDR2: SEHNR, FQNEAQ (reference sequence). V lost 4 bases and J lost 4, with 13 bases in between. CDR3 length: 14 amino acids.